These 28 T cell receptor beta chains share one sample of origin, sequenced in a study of OX40 agonist ivuxolimab in advanced cancers. Measured with immunoSEQ multiplex PCR; TCRdb has only the in-frame clones, and not every one. The repertoire holds about 48,000 clones, with around 90% as singletons. Source: CD4+ or CD8+ T cells sorted from blood, taken in a trial of the OX40 agonist ivuxolimab. All receptors come from an adult with an advanced solid tumor such as melanoma, head and neck, liver or kidney cancer.

This clone was seen more than once but under ten times. The V gene is TRBV9, the J gene TRBJ2-5; D is perhaps TRBD2 (6 bases). Germline assignment: CDR1 SGDLS and CDR2 YYNGEE. The CDR3 sequence is 13 residues long. V was shortened by 4 bases and J by 7 bases, with 14 bases between the two germline ends. CDR3 amino acids: CASSSPGDGTQYF. The CDR3 region has the DNA TGTGCCAGCAGCTCCCCGGGGGATGGGACCCAGTACTTC.

This sequence joins TRBV4-1 and TRBJ2-7, with 7 positions matching TRBD1. The CDR3 is 15 amino acids. Germline values: CDR1 MGHRA, CDR2 YSYEKL. The V gene end was trimmed by 2 bases and the J gene end by 2 bases; junction bases not matched to a gene: 6. The CDR3 coding sequence is TGCGCCAGCAGCCAATGGGACAGCGAAACCTACGAGCAGTACTTC. Translated: CASSQWDSETYEQYF.

The chain carries TRBV7-3 and TRBJ2-7; TRBD1 agrees at 9 bases. CDR1 and CDR2 from the germline V gene are SGHTA and FQGTGA. The CDR3 contains 13 residues. Trimming took 6 bases from V and 5 from J; bases not matched to a gene: 5. CDR3 nucleotides: TGTGCCAGCAGTCCAGGACAGGGGAACGAGCAGTACTTC. It codes for CASSPGQGNEQYF.

In its sample, this clone was seen a few times. The V call is TRBV2, the J call TRBJ2-7; D gene unclear. Trimming cost V 4 bases and J 1 base, with 11 bases left between them. This CDR3 has 14 residues. Germline V gene data show CDR1 as SNHLY and CDR2 as FYNNEI. The CDR3 DNA sequence: TGTGCCAGCAGTGTGCGAGGAGAGTCCTACGAGCAGTACTTC. The encoded protein is CASSVRGESYEQYF.

This clone was seen once. The chain has TRBV7-9 and TRBJ1-1; D ambiguous. This CDR3 has 12 amino acids. The V and J ends lost 5 bases and 11 bases respectively, with 15 bases between them. The germline V gene encodes CDR1 SEHNR and CDR2 FQNEAQ (reference sequence). Written as DNA, the CDR3 is TGTGCCAGCAGCCCATGGGGTAGTGGGGCTTTCTTT. Translating it yields CASSPWGSGAFF.

V gene TRBV6-4 combines with J gene TRBJ2-2; 14 bases are a match to TRBD2. V lost 1 base, J lost 2 bases, and 6 bases stayed unmatched. The CDR3 has 19 amino acids. Germline CDR1 and CDR2: MRHNA and SNTAGT. The CDR3 region is CASSDFPTSGGDNTGELFF. The CDR3 region has the DNA TGTGCCAGCAGTGACTTCCCGACTAGCGGGGGGGATAACACCGGGGAGCTGTTTTTT.

This chain connects TRBV30 to TRBJ2-5; no reliable D call. The germline CDR1 and CDR2 sequences are GTSNPN and SVGIG (reference sequence). CDR3 length: 18 amino acids. The V end was cut by 4 bases, the J end by 5 bases, with 29 bases between. The CDR3 DNA is TGTGCCTGGACCCGGTACGAAGGCACCGGCGCACCCTGGGAGACCCAGTACTTC. Protein sequence: CAWTRYEGTGAPWETQYF.

The J gene is TRBJ1-4, the V gene TRBV10-3; TRBD1 matches at 9 bases. The germline CDR1 and CDR2 sequences are ENHRY and SYGVKD. The CDR3 has 15 residues. With V trimmed by 5 bases and J by 10 bases, 11 bases remained unmatched. Here the CDR3 DNA reads TGTGCCATCAGTCTCGACCCCCGGGACAGGGCAAAACTGTTTTTT. It yields the protein CAISLDPRDRAKLFF.

The chain uses TRBV2 and TRBJ2-7; 7 bases line up with TRBD1. Germline loops: CDR1 SNHLY, CDR2 FYNNEI. CDR3 length: 14 amino acids. Trimming at V came to 6 bases and at J to 1 base, leaving 6 bases not matched to a gene. The CDR3 DNA follows: TGTGCCAGCAGCGGGACAGATCAATCCTACGAGCAGTACTTC. Residues: CASSGTDQSYEQYF.

This chain links TRBV4-2 with TRBJ2-4; D is perhaps TRBD2 (7 bases). V was shortened by 3 bases and J by 1 base, with 16 bases between the two germline ends. Germline V gene sequence: CDR1 LGHNA, CDR2 YNFKEQ. The CDR3 runs 17 residues. In nucleotides, the CDR3 is TGTGCCAGCAGCCACAGGAGGGGGGGAAGGGCCAAAAACATTCAGTACTTC. Translation: CASSHRRGGRAKNIQYF.

V gene TRBV28 combines with J gene TRBJ2-3; D may be TRBD1 or TRBD2 (5 bases each). The V gene's germline CDR1 is MDHEN and CDR2 SYDVKM. Trimming took off 5 bases at V and 2 bases at J, with 8 bases between the two ends. CDR3 size: 13 residues. The CDR3 loop is CASSGTITDTQYF. DNA for the CDR3: TGTGCCAGCAGTGGGACCATCACAGATACGCAGTATTTT.

J is TRBJ2-3 and V is TRBV7-8; D is tentatively TRBD1 or TRBD2 (5 bases each). From germline, CDR1 is SGHVS and CDR2 FQNEAQ. Trimming removed 0 bases from V and 0 bases from J, with 16 bases in between. The CDR3 is 18 residues long. CDR3 in amino acids: CASSLAGQRHPSTDTQYF. CDR3 bases: TGTGCCAGCAGCTTAGCGGGGCAGCGGCACCCTAGCACAGATACGCAGTATTTT.

The J gene is TRBJ2-7, the V gene TRBV28; D is ambiguous. The CDR3 is made up of 12 amino acids. V was shortened by 2 bases and J by 4 bases, with 6 bases between the two germline ends. The germline V gene encodes CDR1 MDHEN and CDR2 SYDVKM. CDR3 sequence (DNA): TGTGCCAGCAGTTTAGGAGTATACGAGCAGTACTTC. It encodes CASSLGVYEQYF. Together with reference TRBV28 and TRBJ2-7, the CDR3 gives the full variable domain: DVKVTQSSRYLVKRTGEKVFLECVQDMDHENMFWYRQDPGLGLRLIYFSYDVKMKEKGDIPEGYSVSREKKERFSLILESASTNQTSMYLCASSLGVYEQYFGPGTRLTVT.

To note about this clone: The junction shows a germline mismatch at one end, possibly a read error. Other DNA sequences in the sample encode the same CDR3. The chain is built from TRBV7-9 and TRBJ1-5; 10 bases align to TRBD1. The CDR3 is 17 residues long. Germline values: CDR1 SEHNR, CDR2 FQNEAQ (reference sequence). The CDR3 sequence is CASSLIGTGVGNQPQHF. The DNA of the CDR3 is TGTGCCAGTAGCTTAATAGGGACAGGGGTCGGCAATCAGCCCCAGCATTTT.

The V gene is TRBV4-1, the J gene TRBJ1-1; D might be TRBD1 (5 bases). The CDR3 is 15 residues long. Germline CDR1 MGHRA, CDR2 YSYEKL. V dropped 2 bases and J dropped 3 bases, with 13 bases sitting between them. CDR3 sequence: CASSQHQGTDTEAFF. DNA of the CDR3: TGCGCCAGCAGCCAACACCAGGGTACGGACACTGAAGCTTTCTTT.

The V call is TRBV5-1, the J call TRBJ1-2; 7 nucleotides agree with TRBD1. The CDR3 totals 14 residues. CDR1 and CDR2 (germline): SGHRS, YFSETQ. V shed 3 bases and J 3 bases; nucleotides not matched to a gene: 5. For the CDR3, the DNA is TGCGCCAGCAGCTCGGCTACAGGGGACTATGGCTACACCTTC. Translated, it gives CASSSATGDYGYTF. The full variable domain, rest sourced from reference TRBV5-1 and TRBJ1-2, is KAGVTQTPRYLIKTRGQQVTLSCSPISGHRSVSWYQQTPGQGLQFLFEYFSETQRNKGNFPGRFSGRQFSNSRSEMNVSTLELGDSALYLCASSSATGDYGYTFGSGTRLTVV.

This sequence joins TRBV4-1 and TRBJ2-2; no clear D gene. Germline CDR1 MGHRA, CDR2 YSYEKL. The V end was cut by 1 base, the J end by 0 bases, with 9 bases between. This CDR3 is built from 16 residues. CDR3 residues: CASSQVGQANTGELFF. The CDR3 nucleotides read TGCGCCAGCAGCCAAGTCGGCCAGGCGAACACCGGGGAGCTGTTTTTT.

V and J are TRBV14 and TRBJ2-7, with D possibly called TRBD1 or TRBD2 (5 bases each). The CDR3 length is 21 residues. V lost 4 bases and J 0 bases, leaving 31 bases between the germline ends. CDR1 and CDR2 from the germline V gene are SGHDN and FVKESK. The CDR3, as DNA: TGTGCCAGCAGCCTACTGCAGCTGGGAACCAGATTCGGGACGGGCTCCTACGAGCAGTACTTC. Protein: CASSLLQLGTRFGTGSYEQYF.

The V gene is TRBV5-6, the J gene TRBJ1-4; D ambiguous. V was trimmed by 4 bases and J by 4 bases, leaving 8 bases between them. CDR1 SGHDT and CDR2 YYEEEE come from the germline V gene. This CDR3 spans 13 amino acids. The CDR3 spells CASSTASNEKLFF. The CDR3, as DNA: TGTGCCAGCAGCACGGCCAGTAATGAAAAACTGTTTTTT.

V usage is TRBV27 and J usage is TRBJ2-3; TRBD2 aligns across 7 bases. The CDR3 has 18 amino acids. Germline-derived CDR1 and CDR2 are MNHEY and SMNVEV (reference sequence). V gave up 6 bases and J gave up 2 bases; unmatched junction bases: 17. The CDR3: CASRIGTIVGGFTDTQYF. The CDR3 DNA follows: TGTGCCAGCAGAATAGGGACTATCGTGGGGGGATTCACAGATACGCAGTATTTT.

V usage is TRBV7-9 and J usage is TRBJ1-1; D possibly corresponds to TRBD1 (5 bases). The V end was cut by 3 bases, the J end by 4 bases, with 6 bases between. The CDR3 sequence is 12 residues long. The germline gives CDR1 SEHNR, CDR2 FQNEAQ (reference sequence). CDR3 sequence (DNA): TGTGCCAGCAGCTTTACAGGCACTGAAGCTTTCTTT. Its protein is CASSFTGTEAFF.

This rearrangement joins TRBV19 to TRBJ2-2, with TRBD1 matching over 9 bases. This CDR3 comprises 17 residues. CDR1 is LNHDA and CDR2 is SQIVND in the germline V gene (reference sequence). J gave up 4 bases and V 5 bases, and 11 bases lay outside the gene matches. CDR3 nucleotides: TGTGCCAGTAGTCACCAACCGGGACAGGGTTTCACCGGGGAGCTGTTTTTT. Protein sequence: CASSHQPGQGFTGELFF.

This clone appeared once. This chain connects TRBV7-8 to TRBJ2-5; D is possibly TRBD1 (6 bases). This CDR3 is built from 16 residues. Germline CDR1 reads SGHVS; CDR2 reads FQNEAQ. Trimming stripped 1 base from V and 5 bases from J, with 17 bases between. This CDR3 reads CASSLVLQGLGETQYF. In DNA, the CDR3 is TGTGCCAGCAGCTTAGTTCTACAGGGTCTTGGGGAGACCCAGTACTTC. Supplemented by reference TRBV7-8 and TRBJ2-5, the full variable domain reads GAGVSQSPRYKVAKRGQDVALRCDPISGHVSLFWYQQALGQGPEFLTYFQNEAQLDKSGLPSDRFFAERPEGSVSTLKIQRTQQEDSAVYLCASSLVLQGLGETQYFGPGTRLLVL.

The chain joins TRBV29-1 to TRBJ2-2; TRBD2 matches at 9 bases. V lost 5 bases and J lost 2; bases outside the gene matches: 6. CDR1 and CDR2 (germline): SQVTM, ANQGSEA. This CDR3 has 15 amino acids. The CDR3 nucleotides read TGCAGCGTTCTATTAGCGGGGGATAACACCGGGGAGCTGTTTTTT. It specifies CSVLLAGDNTGELFF.

The V and J genes are TRBV29-1 and TRBJ2-2; a possible D gene is TRBD1 (8 bases). This CDR3 has 15 amino acids. Germline loops: CDR1 SQVTM, CDR2 ANQGSEA. The V gene lost 6 bases and the J gene lost 4 bases, with 18 bases spanning the gap. In DNA, the CDR3 is TGCAGCGTCGGGGGGACGACAGGGGCCACCGGGGAGCTGTTTTTT. This encodes CSVGGTTGATGELFF.

The genes are TRBV4-2 and TRBJ1-5; D is unresolved. This CDR3 is built from 13 residues. Trimming left V 0 bases short and J 7 bases short, with 7 bases between. Germline CDR1 is LGHNA and CDR2 is YNFKEQ. As DNA, the CDR3 is TGTGCCAGCAGCCAAGATCTGGGCCAGCCCCAGCATTTT. It yields the protein CASSQDLGQPQHF.

The V gene is TRBV13, the J gene TRBJ2-7; 8 bases match TRBD1. Losses at the gene ends were 5 bases for V and 1 base for J; bases not matched to a gene: 7. CDR3 length: 15 amino acids. Germline lookup yields CDR1 PRHDT and CDR2 FYEKMQ (reference sequence). The CDR3 region is CASSLWGQASYEQYF. CDR3 bases: TGTGCCAGCAGCCTATGGGGACAGGCTTCCTACGAGCAGTACTTC.

V usage is TRBV4-1 and J usage is TRBJ2-7; D is possibly TRBD1 or TRBD2 (5 bases each). The length of the CDR3 is 13 residues. The V end was cut by 1 base, the J end by 5 bases, with 9 bases between. Per germline, CDR1 MGHRA and CDR2 YSYEKL. Written as DNA, the CDR3 is TGCGCCAGCAGCCAAGTGAGGGACCACGAGCAGTACTTC. It yields the protein CASSQVRDHEQYF.